The subject of this entry is one T cell receptor (beta chain). The source of the sample is a study of shared clonotypes between healthy human individuals. Looking at the study overall: Per donor, CD8 memory used one plate, CD8 naive used two, CD4 memory used three and CD4 naive used three.

Sequencing was performed with immunoSEQ multiplex PCR; in TCRdb, only in-frame clones are kept and a portion is missing. Here the sample spans approximately 1,000,000 clones, roughly 80% being singletons. V was cut by 5 bases and J by 1 base, with 17 bases left in between. Germline values: CDR1 SGHVS, CDR2 FQNEAQ. This CDR3 is 16 amino acids long. The gene calls are TRBV7-8 and TRBJ2-5; no firm D call. This TCR was sampled from a man in his late teens or twenties in good health. Some clones in this sample may be carry-over from other donors' samples. Sequences were obtained from memory CD4+ T cells from PBMCs. The subset denotes: CD45RA-negative fraction. CDR3 nucleotides: TGTGCCAGCAGCCCGCAGGTGGGCAGAACCCAAGAGACCCAGTACTTC. It translates to CASSPQVGRTQETQYF.